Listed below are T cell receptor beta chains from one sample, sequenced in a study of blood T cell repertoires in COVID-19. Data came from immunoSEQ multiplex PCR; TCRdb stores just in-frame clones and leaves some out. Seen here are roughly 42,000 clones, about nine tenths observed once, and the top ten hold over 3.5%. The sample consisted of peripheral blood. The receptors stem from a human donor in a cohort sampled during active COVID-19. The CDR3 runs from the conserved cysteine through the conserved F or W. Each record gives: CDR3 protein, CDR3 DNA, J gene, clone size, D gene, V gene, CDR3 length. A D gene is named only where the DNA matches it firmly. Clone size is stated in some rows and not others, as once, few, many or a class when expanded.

CASSLRGGLNNEQFF	TGTGCCAGCAGCTTAAGGGGGGGCCTCAACAATGAGCAGTTCTTC	TRBJ2-1	few	NA	TRBV7-9	15
CASSDRGTGRSYEQYF	TGTGCCAGCAGTGATAGGGGGACAGGGAGGTCCTACGAGCAGTACTTC	TRBJ2-7	NA	TRBD1	TRBV27	16
CATSEDRVNTEAFF	TGTGCCACCAGTGAGGACAGGGTGAACACTGAAGCTTTCTTT	TRBJ1-1	NA	TRBD1	TRBV24-1	14
CASRPGTSGISGRTGELFF	TGTGCCAGTAGGCCAGGGACTAGCGGGATATCGGGTCGCACCGGGGAGCTGTTTTTT	TRBJ2-2	NA	TRBD2	TRBV19	19
CASSPDGTGYTEAFF	TGTGCCAGCAGCCCCGACGGGACAGGGTATACTGAAGCTTTCTTT	TRBJ1-1	NA	TRBD1	TRBV9	15
CASSPRGADSEAFF	TGTGCCAGCTCACCTCGGGGGGCGGACAGTGAAGCTTTCTTT	TRBJ1-1	NA	NA	TRBV18	14
CSVEQGFTQYF	TGCAGCGTTGAACAGGGGTTCACCCAGTACTTC	TRBJ2-5	NA	NA	TRBV29-1	11
CAISESQGSGYTF	TGTGCCATCAGTGAGTCGCAGGGATCCGGCTACACCTTC	TRBJ1-2	NA	NA	TRBV10-3	13
CASSIVGRPMNTEAFF	TGTGCCAGTAGTATAGTCGGCAGGCCGATGAACACTGAAGCTTTCTTT	TRBJ1-1	NA	NA	TRBV19	16
CASSLADGETQYF	TGTGCCAGCAGCTTAGCGGATGGAGAGACCCAGTACTTC	TRBJ2-5	NA	NA	TRBV5-4	13
CASSLEGDGETQYF	TGTGCCAGCAGCTTGGAAGGGGATGGAGAGACCCAGTACTTC	TRBJ2-5	NA	NA	TRBV5-4	14
CASSYTTGSYGYTF	TGTGCCAGCAGTTATACCACAGGGTCCTATGGCTACACCTTC	TRBJ1-2	NA	NA	TRBV6-6	14
CASSPGHRYNEQFF	TGTGCCAGCAGCCCCGGACATCGTTACAATGAGCAGTTCTTC	TRBJ2-1	NA	NA	TRBV7-3	14
CASSPPGQSLGYTF	TGTGCCAGCAGCCCCCCCGGACAGTCCCTAGGCTACACCTTC	TRBJ1-2	NA	NA	TRBV11-2	14
CASRTPAGQGTDTQYF	TGTGCCAGCAGAACTCCTGCGGGACAGGGCACAGATACGCAGTATTTT	TRBJ2-3	NA	TRBD1	TRBV6-6	16
CASSLSAGYQPQHF	TGTGCCAGCAGCTTAAGTGCAGGGTATCAGCCCCAGCATTTT	TRBJ1-5	NA	NA	TRBV7-9	14
CSARDISGYTF	TGCAGTGCTAGAGATATCTCTGGCTACACCTTC	TRBJ1-2	NA	NA	TRBV20-1	11
CASGTDRPLMRKLFF	TGTGCCAGCGGTACGGACAGACCTTTAATGAGAAAACTGTTTTTT	TRBJ1-4	NA	NA	TRBV28	15
CASSLAGSSGRAYEQYF	TGTGCCAGCAGCTTAGCAGGGTCTAGCGGGAGGGCCTACGAGCAGTACTTC	TRBJ2-7	NA	TRBD2	TRBV7-6	17
CASSQVAGSNSPLHF	TGTGCCAGCAGCCAAGTTGCGGGCAGTAATTCACCCCTCCACTTT	TRBJ1-6	NA	NA	TRBV3-1/TRBV3-2	15
CASSRTVNTDTQYF	TGTGCCAGCAGCCGGACAGTAAACACAGATACGCAGTATTTT	TRBJ2-3	NA	NA	TRBV3-1/TRBV3-2	14
CASSYRPGQGDNEQFF	TGTGCCAGCAGTTACCGTCCGGGACAGGGGGACAATGAGCAGTTCTTC	TRBJ2-1	NA	TRBD1	TRBV6-2/TRBV6-3	16
CASSLFGRDTDTQYF	TGTGCCAGCAGTTTATTCGGGCGGGACACAGATACGCAGTATTTT	TRBJ2-3	NA	NA	TRBV27	15
CASSDFRREHYTEAFF	TGTGCCAGCAGTGATTTTCGAAGGGAGCATTACACTGAAGCTTTCTTT	TRBJ1-1	NA	NA	TRBV6-1	16
CATQLAGGPNIQYF	TGTGCCACCCAACTAGCGGGAGGGCCAAACATTCAGTACTTC	TRBJ2-4	NA	TRBD2	TRBV19	14
CASSGQGHQPQHF	TGTGCCAGCAGCGGACAGGGCCATCAGCCCCAGCATTTT	TRBJ1-5	NA	TRBD1	TRBV6-5	13
CASSTRDQTDGYTF	TGTGCCAGTAGTACCCGGGATCAAACTGACGGCTACACCTTC	TRBJ1-2	NA	NA	TRBV19	14
CASSDGRFGTGGGDTQYF	TGTGCCAGCAGCGATGGGCGATTTGGGACAGGGGGAGGAGATACGCAGTATTTT	TRBJ2-3	NA	TRBD1	TRBV7-9	18
CAWSVTGGYGYTF	TGTGCCTGGAGTGTAACAGGGGGCTATGGCTACACCTTC	TRBJ1-2	NA	TRBD1	TRBV30	13
CASISGNTIYF	TGTGCCAGCATATCTGGAAACACCATATATTTT	TRBJ1-3	NA	NA	TRBV12-3/TRBV12-4	11
CASIRTSGGSPLAEQYF	TGTGCCAGCATACGGACTAGCGGGGGCTCCCCTCTGGCTGAGCAGTACTTC	TRBJ2-7	NA	TRBD2	TRBV2	17
CASSSLQGARADTQYF	TGTGCCAGCAGCTCCCTCCAGGGGGCGAGGGCAGATACGCAGTATTTT	TRBJ2-3	NA	TRBD1	TRBV7-9	16
CASSIAGSSYNEQFF	TGTGCCAGCAGTATAGCGGGCAGCTCCTACAATGAGCAGTTCTTC	TRBJ2-1	NA	TRBD2	TRBV6-5	15
CASSIGSGRPYEQFF	TGTGCCAGTAGTATAGGCAGCGGGAGACCGTATGAGCAGTTCTTC	TRBJ2-1	NA	TRBD2	TRBV19	15
CASSLVAGDSTGELFF	TGCGCCAGCAGCCTCGTAGCGGGAGATTCGACCGGGGAGCTGTTTTTT	TRBJ2-2	once	TRBD2	TRBV5-1	16
CASSLSLGTGGPGELFF	TGTGCCAGCAGCTTAAGTCTAGGGACAGGGGGTCCCGGGGAGCTGTTTTTT	TRBJ2-2	medium-sized	TRBD1	TRBV7-3	17
CSVEEEWTGLGYTF	TGCAGCGTTGAAGAAGAATGGACAGGGCTTGGCTACACCTTC	TRBJ1-2	NA	TRBD1	TRBV29-1	14